Listed below are T cell receptor beta chains from one sample, sequenced in a study. TCRdb reprocessed the RT-PCR reads with MiXCR, giving one entry per CDR3 protein. Among fewer than 800,000 distinct CDR3 sequences, approximately 15% were seen once, and the ten largest hold about 3.9%. What was sequenced was memory CD4+ T cells from blood. The receptors were gathered from a female donor in good health, serving as a healthy control. Both conserved end residues are part of each CDR3. Each record gives: CDR3 protein, D gene, J gene, V gene. A D gene is named only where the DNA matches it firmly.

CAWKTVGMNTEAFF	.	TRBJ1-1	TRBV30
CASRSPGHPMNTEAFF	.	TRBJ1-1	TRBV6-5
CASSPRGRGGPTYEQYF	TRBD2	TRBJ2-7	TRBV18
CASSFAEQPQHF	.	TRBJ1-5	TRBV12-3/TRBV12-4
CASSPQVDEQYF	.	TRBJ2-7	TRBV28
CASSQVRAAKGNQPQHF	.	TRBJ1-5	TRBV4-1
CASSLHSGDGETQYF	.	TRBJ2-5	TRBV7-9
CSARGLAMGVYEQYF	.	TRBJ2-7	TRBV20-1
CASSPTWDRDWNEQYF	TRBD1	TRBJ2-7	TRBV7-3
CASSQDWIETQYF	.	TRBJ2-5	TRBV4-1
CSASAISGRAGETQYF	TRBD2	TRBJ2-5	TRBV20-1
CASRDRASNTEAFF	TRBD1	TRBJ1-1	TRBV6-1
CSASSRDSLLAELFF	TRBD1	TRBJ2-2	TRBV20-1
CASSLALWGSNEQFF	.	TRBJ2-1	TRBV11-1
CASSPGLAIPYNEQFF	TRBD2	TRBJ2-1	TRBV12-3/TRBV12-4
CASSLTPHTNYGYTF	.	TRBJ1-2	TRBV5-1
CASSEAGFGYTF	.	TRBJ1-2	TRBV2
CASSYDASWGTEAFF	.	TRBJ1-1	TRBV12-3/TRBV12-4
CASSLGVDGSSDTQYF	.	TRBJ2-3	TRBV5-1
CASSLRGGGTGELFF	.	TRBJ2-2	TRBV5-1
CASSPREGVNPEAFF	.	TRBJ1-1	TRBV5-1
CASSLGGTGKDEQYF	TRBD1	TRBJ2-7	TRBV5-1
CASSHYGQQETKYF	.	TRBJ2-5	TRBV7-2
CASSLTRERRYGYTF	.	TRBJ1-2	TRBV7-3
CASSQGSGSGTDTQYF	.	TRBJ2-3	TRBV4-3
CASSLGRGKGAFF	.	TRBJ1-1	TRBV12-3/TRBV12-4
CASSQDRAGIGKLFF	.	TRBJ1-4	TRBV4-3
CASSLDGGGNQPQHF	.	TRBJ1-5	TRBV5-1
CASQTGQTSQETQYF	.	TRBJ2-5	TRBV10-3
CAISEDSYGYTF	.	TRBJ1-2	TRBV10-3
CAISRMTGNTGELFF	.	TRBJ2-2	TRBV10-3
CASSLRQGGGYEQYF	.	TRBJ2-7	TRBV7-3
CASSFGRSRDTQYF	.	TRBJ2-3	TRBV5-1
CASSYATNSYEQYF	.	TRBJ2-7	TRBV6-5
CASSGQGDQPQHF	TRBD1	TRBJ1-5	TRBV12-3/TRBV12-4
CASRSAPGGGSEKLFF	.	TRBJ1-4	TRBV12-3/TRBV12-4
CASSQEGPRAGGPREQYF	TRBD2	TRBJ2-7	TRBV4-1
CASKESFGTSAYNEQFF	TRBD2	TRBJ2-1	TRBV28
CASSYARDRSSYEQYF	TRBD1	TRBJ2-7	TRBV7-9
CASSQGEGVRTGELFF	.	TRBJ2-2	TRBV4-3
CASSLLVRGSGELFF	.	TRBJ2-2	TRBV28
CASSRQGDSSYEQYF	TRBD1	TRBJ2-7	TRBV7-9
CASLLHGIEQFF	.	TRBJ2-1	TRBV7-9
CASSFGSGDTGELFF	.	TRBJ2-2	TRBV5-1
CAWSGTTGETQYF	.	TRBJ2-5	TRBV30
CASSLSPYSSGGGYTF	.	TRBJ1-2	TRBV7-3
CATSRDKWGNEQFF	.	TRBJ2-1	TRBV15
CASSPTGADTQYF	TRBD1	TRBJ2-3	TRBV7-3
CASQLGSGYTDTQYF	TRBD2	TRBJ2-3	TRBV5-1